These T cell receptor beta chains were read from a single sample in a study of T cells after yellow fever vaccination. In TCRdb, the 5' RACE reads were re-called with MiXCR into one record per CDR3 protein. Of 200,000 to 250,000 distinct CDR3 sequences in the sample, 3.2% were seen once. Sequences were derived from CD4+ T cells sorted from PBMCs, sampled 10 days after the yellow fever booster vaccination. These TCRs come from a young man who received the YFV17D yellow fever vaccine. The CDR3 runs from the conserved cysteine through the conserved F or W. A D gene is named only where the DNA matches it firmly. Not every row has a clone size; where given, it reads once, few, many or a size class.

cdr3_length	v_call	clone_size	j_call	d_call	cdr3_aa	cdr3_nt
16	TRBV5-1	few	TRBJ2-1	TRBD1	CASSLPLGQVYNEQFF	TGCGCCAGCAGCCTCCCCCTGGGACAGGTGTACAATGAGCAGTTCTTC
15	TRBV7-8	many	TRBJ2-1	-	CASSQGWGDYNEQFF	TGTGCCAGCAGCCAAGGGTGGGGGGATTACAATGAGCAGTTCTTC
15	TRBV7-9	many	TRBJ2-1	-	CASSAQGSSYNEQFF	TGTGCCAGCAGCGCCCAAGGGAGCTCCTACAATGAGCAGTTCTTC
16	TRBV14	few	TRBJ2-1	TRBD2	CASSQEGRGGYNEQFF	TGTGCCAGCAGCCAAGAAGGACGGGGGGGCTACAATGAGCAGTTCTTC
13	TRBV12-3/TRBV12-4	many	TRBJ1-2	-	CASSIPTVYGYTF	TGTGCCAGCAGCATCCCGACAGTTTATGGCTACACCTTC
13	TRBV7-2	-	TRBJ2-5	-	CASSLGLMVTQYF	TGTGCCAGCAGCTTAGGACTAATGGTGACCCAGTACTTC
18	TRBV4-1	many	TRBJ1-2	-	CASSQDGSDSTFNYGYTF	TGCGCCAGCAGCCAAGACGGAAGCGACAGCACTTTTAACTATGGCTACACCTTC
14	TRBV4-3	many	TRBJ2-7	-	CASSQVRVSYEQYF	TGCGCCAGCAGCCAAGTGCGGGTCTCCTACGAGCAGTACTTC
16	TRBV6-2/TRBV6-3	-	TRBJ1-2	TRBD1	CASSYSRTGMSYGYTF	TGTGCCAGCAGTTACTCCCGGACAGGGATGAGCTATGGCTACACCTTC
15	TRBV9	many	TRBJ1-1	TRBD1	CASSVVQGADTEAFF	TGTGCCAGCAGCGTAGTGCAGGGGGCCGATACTGAAGCTTTCTTT
15	TRBV4-3	few	TRBJ2-5	-	CASSFGTRIQETQYF	TGCGCCAGCAGCTTTGGAACACGGATACAAGAGACCCAGTACTTC
15	TRBV5-1	-	TRBJ1-1	TRBD1	CASSLSGQGYTEAFF	TGCGCCAGCAGCTTGTCCGGACAGGGGTACACTGAAGCTTTCTTT
15	TRBV12-3/TRBV12-4	many	TRBJ2-7	TRBD2	CASSFYGGGSYEQYF	TGTGCCAGCAGTTTCTACGGCGGGGGAAGCTACGAGCAGTACTTC
16	TRBV10-3	-	TRBJ2-5	TRBD2	CAISERMGGYQETQYF	TGTGCCATCAGTGAACGGATGGGGGGGTACCAAGAGACCCAGTACTTC
14	TRBV5-1	many	TRBJ2-3	TRBD1	CASSSDRGTDTQYF	TGCGCCAGCAGCTCGGACAGGGGGACAGATACGCAGTATTTT
15	TRBV12-3/TRBV12-4	few	TRBJ2-7	TRBD2	CASRQAGASSYEQYF	TGTGCCAGCAGACAAGCGGGGGCGAGCTCCTACGAGCAGTACTTC
14	TRBV4-2	many	TRBJ1-2	-	CASTPATATDGYTF	TGTGCCAGCACTCCTGCTACCGCAACAGATGGCTACACCTTC
16	TRBV5-1	many	TRBJ2-3	TRBD2	CASSSGLAGGPDTQYF	TGCGCCAGCAGCTCCGGACTAGCGGGGGGGCCAGATACGCAGTATTTT
16	TRBV12-3/TRBV12-4	-	TRBJ2-5	-	CASSLYRGQYQETQYF	TGTGCCAGCAGTTTGTATCGGGGGCAGTACCAAGAGACCCAGTACTTC
14	TRBV20-1	few	TRBJ2-2	-	CSAPGTSQTGELFF	TGCAGTGCCCCCGGGACCTCGCAGACCGGGGAGCTGTTTTTT
12	TRBV7-9	-	TRBJ1-6	-	CASSPAYSPLHF	TGTGCCAGCAGCCCCGCATATTCACCCCTCCACTTT
16	TRBV20-1	many	TRBJ2-1	TRBD1	CSARGETGDLYNEQFF	TGCAGTGCTAGAGGGGAGACAGGGGATCTTTACAATGAGCAGTTCTTC
15	TRBV7-8	many	TRBJ2-1	-	CASSLGFLSYNEQFF	TGTGCCAGCAGCTTAGGCTTCCTCTCCTACAATGAGCAGTTCTTC
14	TRBV5-1	few	TRBJ2-5	TRBD2	CASGRTSGQETQYF	TGCGCCAGCGGTAGGACTAGCGGGCAAGAGACCCAGTACTTC
15	TRBV29-1	few	TRBJ2-4	-	CSVAALGGGRLIQYF	TGCAGCGTTGCGGCGCTAGGGGGGGGTCGTCTCATTCAGTACTTC
18	TRBV12-2	-	TRBJ1-2	-	CASRLSLEGIGDNYGYTF	TGTGCAAGTCGCTTAAGTCTTGAGGGGATCGGGGACAACTATGGCTACACCTTC
15	TRBV9	-	TRBJ2-5	TRBD2	CASSVATSGGETQYF	TGTGCCAGCAGCGTAGCTACCAGCGGGGGAGAGACCCAGTACTTC
14	TRBV4-2	-	TRBJ2-5	TRBD1	CASSQGQIQETQYF	TGTGCCAGCAGCCAGGGACAGATACAAGAGACCCAGTACTTC
15	TRBV9	-	TRBJ1-5	-	CASSVGHGVNQPQHF	TGTGCCAGCAGCGTAGGACATGGCGTAAATCAGCCCCAGCATTTT
15	TRBV5-6	-	TRBJ1-1	-	CASSLVASMNTEAFF	TGTGCCAGCAGCTTGGTGGCCAGCATGAACACTGAAGCTTTCTTT
13	TRBV25-1	few	TRBJ1-5	-	CACSGSRNQPEHF	TGTGCCTGCAGTGGCAGCCGCAATCAGCCCGAGCATTTT
15	TRBV29-1	-	TRBJ1-5	-	CSVEVPGRVIKPQHF	TGCAGCGTTGAAGTCCCCGGGAGGGTGATCAAGCCCCAGCATTTT
14	TRBV5-1	many	TRBJ1-5	-	CASSLGALGQPQHF	TGCGCCAGCAGCTTGGGAGCCCTAGGTCAGCCCCAGCATTTT
16	TRBV10-3	many	TRBJ2-3	TRBD2	CAISPRTGTSTDTQYF	TGTGCCATCAGTCCCCGAACCGGGACTAGTACAGATACGCAGTATTTT
13	TRBV19	many	TRBJ2-3	-	CASSPSVADTQYF	TGTGCCAGTAGTCCCTCTGTAGCAGATACGCAGTATTTT
14	TRBV29-1	few	TRBJ2-1	TRBD1	CSVAGGFEADEQFF	TGCAGCGTTGCAGGGGGCTTCGAGGCGGATGAGCAGTTCTTC
15	TRBV6-5	many	TRBJ2-3	-	CASSSPAGSPDTQYF	TGTGCCAGCAGCTCCCCCGCGGGTAGTCCAGATACGCAGTATTTT
14	TRBV4-1	many	TRBJ2-5	-	CASSQSLGRETQYF	TGCGCCAGCAGCCAAAGTTTAGGACGCGAGACCCAGTACTTC
13	TRBV18	many	TRBJ2-5	-	CASSRDPGNSQYF	TGTGCCAGCTCACGCGACCCTGGCAATAGCCAGTACTTC
16	TRBV5-1	many	TRBJ2-6	-	CASTLGVSSGANVLTF	TGCGCCAGCACCTTGGGGGTGAGCTCTGGGGCCAACGTCCTGACTTTC